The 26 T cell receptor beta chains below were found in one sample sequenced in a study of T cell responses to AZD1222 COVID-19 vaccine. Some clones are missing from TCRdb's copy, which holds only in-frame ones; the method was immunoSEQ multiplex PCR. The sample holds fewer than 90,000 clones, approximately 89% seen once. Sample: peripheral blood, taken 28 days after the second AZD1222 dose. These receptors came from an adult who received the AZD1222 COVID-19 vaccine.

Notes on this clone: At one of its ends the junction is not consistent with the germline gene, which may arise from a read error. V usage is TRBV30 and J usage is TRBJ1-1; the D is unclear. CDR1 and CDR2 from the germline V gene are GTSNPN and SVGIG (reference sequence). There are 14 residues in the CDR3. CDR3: CAWSSGDLNTGAFF. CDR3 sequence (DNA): TGTGCCTGGAGTAGCGGTGATCTGAACACTGGAGCTTTCTTT.

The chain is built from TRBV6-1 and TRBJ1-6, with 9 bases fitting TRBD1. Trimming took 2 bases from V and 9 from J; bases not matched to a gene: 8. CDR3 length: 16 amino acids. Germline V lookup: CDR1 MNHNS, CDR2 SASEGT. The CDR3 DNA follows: TGTGCCAGCAGTGAAATACAGGGGGCCCGATTTTCACCCCTCCACTTT. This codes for CASSEIQGARFSPLHF.

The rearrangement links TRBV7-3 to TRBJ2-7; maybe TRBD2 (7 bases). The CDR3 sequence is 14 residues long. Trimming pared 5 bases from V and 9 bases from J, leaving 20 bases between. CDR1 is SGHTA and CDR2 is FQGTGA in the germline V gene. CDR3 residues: CASSPEGGVKRQYF. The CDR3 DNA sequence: TGTGCCAGCAGCCCCGAGGGGGGGGTAAAGAGGCAGTACTTC.

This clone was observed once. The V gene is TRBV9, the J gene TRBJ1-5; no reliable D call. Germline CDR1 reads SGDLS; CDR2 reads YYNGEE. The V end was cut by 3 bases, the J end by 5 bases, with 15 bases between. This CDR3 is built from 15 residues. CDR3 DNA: TGTGCCAGCAGCGAGGGAGGAGGGAGATATCAGCCCCAGCATTTT. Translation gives CASSEGGGRYQPQHF.

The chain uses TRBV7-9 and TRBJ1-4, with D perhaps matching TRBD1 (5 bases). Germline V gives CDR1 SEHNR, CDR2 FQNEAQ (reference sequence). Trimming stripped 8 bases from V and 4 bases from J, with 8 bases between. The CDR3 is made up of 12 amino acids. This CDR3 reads CASSGLNEKLFF. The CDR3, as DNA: TGTGCCAGCTCGGGGCTTAATGAAAAACTGTTTTTT.

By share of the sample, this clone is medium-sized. CDR3 in amino acids: CASSNLRQKQTGKRGAFF. The CDR3 region has the DNA TGTGCCAGTAGCAATCTAAGACAGAAACAAACCGGCAAACGCGGGGCTTTCTTT. This chain links TRBV19 with TRBJ1-1; tentative D call: TRBD1 (5 bases). Trimming removed 6 bases at V and 11 bases at J, with 34 bases between. CDR1 and CDR2 (germline): LNHDA, SQIVND (reference sequence). The CDR3 consists of 18 residues.

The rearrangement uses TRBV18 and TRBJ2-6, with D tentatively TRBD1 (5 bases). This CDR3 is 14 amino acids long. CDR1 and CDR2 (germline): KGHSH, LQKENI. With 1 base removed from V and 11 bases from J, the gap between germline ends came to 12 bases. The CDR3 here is CASSPREQADVLTF. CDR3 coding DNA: TGTGCCAGCTCACCACGGGAACAGGCGGACGTCCTGACTTTC. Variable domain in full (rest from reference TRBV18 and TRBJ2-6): NAGVMQNPRHLVRRRGQEARLRCSPMKGHSHVYWYRQLPEEGLKFMVYLQKENIIDESGMPKERFSAEFPKEGPSILRIQQVVRGDSAAYFCASSPREQADVLTFGAGSRLTVL.

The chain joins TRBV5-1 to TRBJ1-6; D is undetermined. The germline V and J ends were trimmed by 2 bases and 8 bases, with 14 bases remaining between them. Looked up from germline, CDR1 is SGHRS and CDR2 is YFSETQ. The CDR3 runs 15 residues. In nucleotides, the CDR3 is TGCGCCAGCAGCTTAGGGAACTCGGTGTATTCACCCCTCCACTTT. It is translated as CASSLGNSVYSPLHF.

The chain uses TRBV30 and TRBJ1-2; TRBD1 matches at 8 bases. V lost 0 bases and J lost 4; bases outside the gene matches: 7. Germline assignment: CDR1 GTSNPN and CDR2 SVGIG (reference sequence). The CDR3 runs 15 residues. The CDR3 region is CAWSVPTGDGYGYTF. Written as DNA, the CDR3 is TGTGCCTGGAGTGTACCGACAGGGGATGGCTATGGCTACACCTTC.

The CDR3 loop reads CASSVVESGGASGELFF. The CDR3 nucleotides read TGTGCCAGCAGCGTAGTTGAAAGCGGGGGGGCCTCCGGGGAGCTGTTTTTT. This chain links TRBV9 with TRBJ2-2, with 10 bases aligning to TRBD2. Germline loops: CDR1 SGDLS, CDR2 YYNGEE. The V and J ends lost 0 bases and 6 bases, in that order; junction bases with no gene match: 8. The CDR3 length is 17 residues.

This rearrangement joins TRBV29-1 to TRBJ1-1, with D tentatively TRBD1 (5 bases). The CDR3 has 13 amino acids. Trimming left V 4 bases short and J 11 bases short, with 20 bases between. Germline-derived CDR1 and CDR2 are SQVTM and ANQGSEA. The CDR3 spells CSVAIVGAGMAFF. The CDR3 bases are TGCAGCGTTGCGATTGTCGGGGCAGGTATGGCTTTCTTT.

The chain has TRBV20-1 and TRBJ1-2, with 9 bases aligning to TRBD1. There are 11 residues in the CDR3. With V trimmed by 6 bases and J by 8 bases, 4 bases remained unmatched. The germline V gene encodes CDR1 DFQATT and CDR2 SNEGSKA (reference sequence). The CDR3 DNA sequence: TGCAGTGCCGTGGACAGGGGAGGCTACACCTTC. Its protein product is CSAVDRGGYTF.

CDR3 DNA: TGCGCCAGCAGCCAAGATAATGGCTACACCTTC. This translates into CASSQDNGYTF. The rearrangement links TRBV4-1 to TRBJ1-2; D not resolved. Germline CDR1 and CDR2: MGHRA and YSYEKL. Trimming removed 0 bases at V and 6 bases at J, with 2 bases between. There are 11 residues in the CDR3.

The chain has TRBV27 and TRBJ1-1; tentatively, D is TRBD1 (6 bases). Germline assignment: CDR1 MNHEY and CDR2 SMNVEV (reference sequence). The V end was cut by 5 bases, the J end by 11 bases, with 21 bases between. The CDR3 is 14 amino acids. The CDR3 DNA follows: TGTGCCAGCAGTCTACGGGACACTTTTCTTGGGGCTTTCTTT. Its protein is CASSLRDTFLGAFF.

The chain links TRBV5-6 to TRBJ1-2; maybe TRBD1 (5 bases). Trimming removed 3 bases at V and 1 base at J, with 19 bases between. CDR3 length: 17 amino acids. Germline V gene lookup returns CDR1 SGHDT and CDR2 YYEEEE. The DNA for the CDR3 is TGTGCCAGCAGCTCTTTTGGGGACGGTGTGGGTAACTATGGCTACACCTTC. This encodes CASSSFGDGVGNYGYTF.

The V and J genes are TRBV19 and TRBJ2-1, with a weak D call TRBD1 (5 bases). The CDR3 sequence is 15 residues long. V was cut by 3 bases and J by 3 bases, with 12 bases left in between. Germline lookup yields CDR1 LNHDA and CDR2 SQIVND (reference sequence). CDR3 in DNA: TGTGCCAGTAGTATGGGGCGGCAGCGCTACAATGAGCAGTTCTTC. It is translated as CASSMGRQRYNEQFF.

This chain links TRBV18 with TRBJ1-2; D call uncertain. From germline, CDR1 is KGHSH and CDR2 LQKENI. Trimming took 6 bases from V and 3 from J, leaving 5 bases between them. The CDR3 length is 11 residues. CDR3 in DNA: TGTGCCAGCTCCCCAGACTATGGCTACACCTTC. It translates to CASSPDYGYTF. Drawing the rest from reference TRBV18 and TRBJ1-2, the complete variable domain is NAGVMQNPRHLVRRRGQEARLRCSPMKGHSHVYWYRQLPEEGLKFMVYLQKENIIDESGMPKERFSAEFPKEGPSILRIQQVVRGDSAAYFCASSPDYGYTFGSGTRLTVV.

CDR3 loop: CASARQNTEAFF. The CDR3 bases are TGTGCCAGCGCCCGGCAGAACACTGAAGCTTTCTTT. The V and J genes are TRBV9 and TRBJ1-1; no clear D gene. V lost 7 bases and J 1 base, leaving 8 bases between the germline ends. The CDR3 consists of 12 residues. The germline gives CDR1 SGDLS, CDR2 YYNGEE.

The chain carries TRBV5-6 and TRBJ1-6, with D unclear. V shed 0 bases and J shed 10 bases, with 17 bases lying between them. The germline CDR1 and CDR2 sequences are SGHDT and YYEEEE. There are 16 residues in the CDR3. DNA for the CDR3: TGTGCCAGCAGCTTGGAATCGCGTACCAGAGGGTCACCCCTCCACTTT. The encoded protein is CASSLESRTRGSPLHF.

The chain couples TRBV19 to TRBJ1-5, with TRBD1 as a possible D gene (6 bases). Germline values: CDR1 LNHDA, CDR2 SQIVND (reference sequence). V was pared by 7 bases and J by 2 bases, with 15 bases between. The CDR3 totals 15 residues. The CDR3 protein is CASNPRGAGNQPQHF. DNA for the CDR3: TGTGCCAGTAACCCCCGGGGGGCCGGCAATCAGCCCCAGCATTTT.

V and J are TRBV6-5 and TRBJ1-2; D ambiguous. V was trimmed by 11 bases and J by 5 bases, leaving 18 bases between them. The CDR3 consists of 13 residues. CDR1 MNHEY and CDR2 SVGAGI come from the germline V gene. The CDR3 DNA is TGTGCCGGTATTTTATTACTGACGTATGGCTACACCTTC. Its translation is CAGILLLTYGYTF.

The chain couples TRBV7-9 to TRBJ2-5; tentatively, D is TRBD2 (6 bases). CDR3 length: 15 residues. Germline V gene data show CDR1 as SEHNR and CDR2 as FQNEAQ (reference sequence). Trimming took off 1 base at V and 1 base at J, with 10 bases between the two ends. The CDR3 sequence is CASSLVDGGQETQYF. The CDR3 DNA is TGTGCCAGCAGCTTAGTTGACGGGGGCCAAGAGACCCAGTACTTC.

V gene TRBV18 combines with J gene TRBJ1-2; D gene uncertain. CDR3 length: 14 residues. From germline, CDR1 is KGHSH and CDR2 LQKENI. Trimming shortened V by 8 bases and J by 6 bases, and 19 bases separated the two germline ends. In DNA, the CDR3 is TGTGCCAGCCTAACGGAGGCATCCCTAGATGGCTACACCTTC. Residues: CASLTEASLDGYTF. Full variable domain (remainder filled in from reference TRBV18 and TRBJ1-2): NAGVMQNPRHLVRRRGQEARLRCSPMKGHSHVYWYRQLPEEGLKFMVYLQKENIIDESGMPKERFSAEFPKEGPSILRIQQVVRGDSAAYFCASLTEASLDGYTFGSGTRLTVV.

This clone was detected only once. The CDR3 DNA reads TGTGCCAGCAGCCCCCAGAGCGGGGGGCCCGTTAGAGATACGCAGTATTTT. It specifies CASSPQSGGPVRDTQYF. V usage is TRBV5-6 and J usage is TRBJ2-3; 9 nucleotides line up with TRBD2. The CDR3 runs 17 residues. J lost 5 bases, V lost 4 bases, and 14 bases had no gene match. CDR1 SGHDT and CDR2 YYEEEE come from the germline V gene.

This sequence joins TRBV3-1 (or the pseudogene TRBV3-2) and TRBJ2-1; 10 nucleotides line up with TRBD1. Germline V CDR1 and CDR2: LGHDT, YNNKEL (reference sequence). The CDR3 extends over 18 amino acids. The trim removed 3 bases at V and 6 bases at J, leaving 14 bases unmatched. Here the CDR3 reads CASSQGPDRGRFANEQFF. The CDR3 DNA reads TGTGCCAGCAGCCAGGGGCCAGACAGGGGGCGATTTGCCAATGAGCAGTTCTTC.

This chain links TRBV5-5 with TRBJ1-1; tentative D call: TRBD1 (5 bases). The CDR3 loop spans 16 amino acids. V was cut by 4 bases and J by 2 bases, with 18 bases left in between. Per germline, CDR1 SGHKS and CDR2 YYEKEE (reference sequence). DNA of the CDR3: TGTGCCAGCAGCCTAGTAGGGGCCAGCCGCAACACTGAAGCTTTCTTT. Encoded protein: CASSLVGASRNTEAFF.